The rows below give T cell receptor beta chains drawn from one sample of a study of blood T cell repertoires in COVID-19. The repertoire was sequenced with immunoSEQ multiplex PCR; TCRdb's copy has only in-frame clones and lacks some. The data show approximately 350,000 clones, around 87% seen once. Source material: PBMCs or T cells enriched from blood (not recorded which). These receptors originate from a man aged 18 to 29 who had recovered from COVID-19. Both conserved end residues are part of each CDR3. The D gene is left open where the match is weak.

d_call j_call v_call cdr3_aa cdr3_nt
- TRBJ1-2 TRBV13 CASSLQVYGYTF TGTGCCAGCAGCTTACAGGTTTATGGCTACACCTTC
TRBD1 TRBJ2-7 TRBV19 CASSRYGTGAYEQYF TGTGCCAGTAGTAGGTACGGGACAGGGGCATACGAGCAGTACTTC
TRBD1 TRBJ2-2 TRBV7-2 CASSQGDRDTGELFF TGTGCCAGCAGCCAAGGCGACAGGGACACCGGGGAGCTGTTTTTT
- TRBJ1-1 TRBV4-1 CASSQLLRTRSNTEAFF TGCGCCAGCAGCCAACTCTTACGGACACGTTCGAACACTGAAGCTTTCTTT
- TRBJ2-5 TRBV19 CASSIVGGFKTQYF TGTGCCAGTAGTATCGTTGGAGGGTTCAAGACCCAGTACTTC
TRBD2 TRBJ2-7 TRBV6-5 CASKEASGSGYEQYF TGTGCCAGCAAAGAGGCTAGCGGGAGTGGCTACGAGCAGTACTTC
TRBD1 TRBJ1-4 TRBV2 CASGVNRGEKLFF TGTGCCAGCGGGGTAAACAGGGGGGAAAAACTGTTTTTT
TRBD1 TRBJ2-7 TRBV5-4 CASSPDRGRYEQYF TGTGCCAGCAGCCCGGACAGGGGACGCTACGAGCAGTACTTC
TRBD1 TRBJ1-6 TRBV4-1 CASSRNDFQTGAGSPLHF TGCGCCAGCAGCCGCAACGATTTCCAGACAGGGGCTGGGTCACCCCTCCACTTT
TRBD2 TRBJ2-2 TRBV2 CASSLTSTTGELFF TGTGCCAGCAGTTTGACTAGCACCACCGGGGAGCTGTTTTTT
- TRBJ1-2 TRBV18 CASSPSRGAGGYTF TGTGCCAGCTCACCTTCCCGGGGGGCAGGTGGCTACACCTTC
- TRBJ1-2 TRBV3-1/TRBV3-2 CASSPARANYGYTF TGTGCCAGCAGCCCGGCGCGGGCAAACTATGGCTACACCTTC